A selection of T cell receptor beta chains follows, all from one sample in a study of Tregs in tolerant kidney transplant recipients. TCRdb keeps only in-frame clones here, not all; method: immunoSEQ multiplex PCR. The table shows 35,000 to 50,000 clones, with nearly 97% occurring only once. Their recognized antigens are unknown. Sequencing input: Tregs from blood cultured with allogeneic cells. These receptors were taken from a human donor in good health. The CDR3 runs from the conserved cysteine through the conserved F or W. The D gene is left open where the match is weak. Some rows mark clone size as missing; the rest say once, few, many or name a class of expanded clone.

CDR3aa: CASSLRGRSTEAFF; CDR3nt: TGTGCCAGCAGTCTCAGGGGGCGTAGCACTGAAGCTTTCTTT; j_gene: TRBJ1-1; d_gene: TRBD1; v_gene: TRBV6-5; abundance: NA
CDR3aa: CASSREGADTQYF; CDR3nt: TGCGCCAGCAGCCGCGAGGGGGCAGATACGCAGTATTTT; j_gene: TRBJ2-3; d_gene: NA; v_gene: TRBV5-1; abundance: NA
CDR3aa: CASSLTGTGGLENEKLFF; CDR3nt: TGTGCCAGCAGCTTAACCGGGACAGGGGGCTTGGAAAATGAAAAACTGTTTTTT; j_gene: TRBJ1-4; d_gene: TRBD1; v_gene: TRBV2; abundance: NA
CDR3aa: CASSPRQYQLNYGYTF; CDR3nt: TGTGCCAGCAGCCCCCGACAGTATCAACTAAACTATGGCTACACCTTC; j_gene: TRBJ1-2; d_gene: NA; v_gene: TRBV7-8; abundance: NA
CDR3aa: CASRQGTNTEAFF; CDR3nt: TGTGCCAGCAGACAGGGGACGAACACTGAAGCTTTCTTT; j_gene: TRBJ1-1; d_gene: TRBD1; v_gene: TRBV7-2; abundance: NA
CDR3aa: CASSEKVREGGYTF; CDR3nt: TGTGCCAGCAGTGAAAAGGTCAGGGAGGGTGGCTACACCTTC; j_gene: TRBJ1-2; d_gene: NA; v_gene: TRBV2; abundance: NA
CDR3aa: CASSKQGVGSNTGELFF; CDR3nt: TGTGCCAGCAGCAAACAAGGGGTAGGATCGAACACCGGGGAGCTGTTTTTT; j_gene: TRBJ2-2; d_gene: NA; v_gene: TRBV21-1; abundance: NA
CDR3aa: CASSGSGFGEQFF; CDR3nt: TGTGCCAGCAGCGGATCAGGGTTTGGTGAGCAGTTCTTC; j_gene: TRBJ2-1; d_gene: NA; v_gene: TRBV7-9; abundance: NA
CDR3aa: CASSFRQSSGNTIYF; CDR3nt: TGTGCCAGCAGCTTCCGACAGAGCTCTGGAAACACCATATATTTT; j_gene: TRBJ1-3; d_gene: NA; v_gene: TRBV5-6; abundance: NA
CDR3aa: CASRNQGFETQYF; CDR3nt: TGTGCCAGCAGGAATCAGGGATTTGAGACCCAGTACTTC; j_gene: TRBJ2-5; d_gene: NA; v_gene: TRBV6-1; abundance: NA
CDR3aa: CASSSRTGNYGYTF; CDR3nt: TGTGCCAGCAGTTCTAGGACTGGTAACTATGGCTACACCTTC; j_gene: TRBJ1-2; d_gene: NA; v_gene: TRBV6-5; abundance: NA
CDR3aa: CASSPWDRGFYEQYF; CDR3nt: TGTGCCAGCAGCCCCTGGGACAGGGGGTTCTACGAGCAGTACTTC; j_gene: TRBJ2-7; d_gene: TRBD1; v_gene: TRBV7-9; abundance: NA
CDR3aa: CASSSQTSRPETQYF; CDR3nt: TGCGCCAGCAGCTCCCAGACTAGCCGGCCCGAGACCCAGTACTTC; j_gene: TRBJ2-5; d_gene: TRBD2; v_gene: TRBV5-1; abundance: NA
CDR3aa: CASSSLAGPRETQYF; CDR3nt: TGTGCCAGCAGTTCTCTAGCGGGGCCACGCGAGACCCAGTACTTC; j_gene: TRBJ2-5; d_gene: TRBD2; v_gene: TRBV28; abundance: once
CDR3aa: CASSLFGSRETQYF; CDR3nt: TGTGCCAGCAGCTTATTTGGGTCCCGAGAGACCCAGTACTTC; j_gene: TRBJ2-5; d_gene: NA; v_gene: TRBV7-3; abundance: NA
CDR3aa: CASSQSGQLSYEQYF; CDR3nt: TGCGCCAGCAGTCAATCGGGGCAGCTCTCCTACGAGCAGTACTTC; j_gene: TRBJ2-7; d_gene: NA; v_gene: TRBV23-1; abundance: NA
CDR3aa: CASSFAGFREKLFF; CDR3nt: TGCGCCAGCAGCTTCGCAGGTTTCCGAGAAAAACTGTTTTTT; j_gene: TRBJ1-4; d_gene: NA; v_gene: TRBV5-1; abundance: NA
CDR3aa: CASRAGPTDTQYF; CDR3nt: TGTGCCTCGCGCGCGGGACCTACAGATACGCAGTATTTT; j_gene: TRBJ2-3; d_gene: NA; v_gene: TRBV7-6; abundance: NA
CDR3aa: CASSSTGGSYGYTF; CDR3nt: TGCGCCAGCAGCTCTACAGGGGGTTCCTATGGCTACACCTTC; j_gene: TRBJ1-2; d_gene: TRBD1; v_gene: TRBV5-1; abundance: few
CDR3aa: CAWSPTLDTQYF; CDR3nt: TGTGCCTGGAGCCCGACCCTAGATACGCAGTATTTT; j_gene: TRBJ2-3; d_gene: NA; v_gene: TRBV30; abundance: NA
CDR3aa: CASSALGRVPETQYF; CDR3nt: TGTGCCAGCAGTGCCCTCGGCAGGGTACCAGAGACCCAGTACTTC; j_gene: TRBJ2-5; d_gene: NA; v_gene: TRBV2; abundance: NA
CDR3aa: CATKSATNEKLFF; CDR3nt: TGTGCCACTAAATCAGCGACTAATGAAAAACTGTTTTTT; j_gene: TRBJ1-4; d_gene: NA; v_gene: TRBV5-4; abundance: NA
CDR3aa: CASSLRLSYNEQFF; CDR3nt: TGCGCCAGCAGCTTGAGGCTCTCCTACAATGAGCAGTTCTTC; j_gene: TRBJ2-1; d_gene: NA; v_gene: TRBV5-1; abundance: once
CDR3aa: CASSYSRESTDTQYF; CDR3nt: TGTGCCAGCAGTTACTCGCGGGAAAGCACAGATACGCAGTATTTT; j_gene: TRBJ2-3; d_gene: NA; v_gene: TRBV6-5; abundance: NA
CDR3aa: CASRRTPEAFF; CDR3nt: TGCGCCAGCAGACGGACACCAGAAGCTTTCTTT; j_gene: TRBJ1-1; d_gene: NA; v_gene: TRBV23-1; abundance: NA
CDR3aa: CAWGNNDGNIQYF; CDR3nt: TGTGCCTGGGGTAATAATGACGGAAACATTCAGTACTTC; j_gene: TRBJ2-4; d_gene: NA; v_gene: TRBV30; abundance: NA
CDR3aa: CASSLTGIYNEQFF; CDR3nt: TGTGCCAGCAGCTTGACTGGGATCTACAATGAGCAGTTCTTC; j_gene: TRBJ2-1; d_gene: NA; v_gene: TRBV9; abundance: NA